These T cell receptor beta chains were read from a single sample in a study of blood T cells in healthy people across ages. TCRdb re-called the 5' RACE reads through MiXCR, storing one row per CDR3 protein. Of roughly 1.4 million distinct CDR3 sequences in the sample, around 59% are singletons; the top ten hold 5% to 7%. The sequencing input was blood. These receptors all stem from a young man in good health. CDR3s include the opening cysteine and the closing phenylalanine or tryptophan.

V: TRBV12-3/TRBV12-4
CDR3: CASSLALLSPPQDSSDGYTF

V: TRBV6-2/TRBV6-3
CDR3: CASSTSVFEQYF

V: TRBV7-8
CDR3: CASSLGKGVRTGELFF

V: TRBV7-2
CDR3: CASSLEVGEQYF

V: TRBV5-1
CDR3: CASSVVGDQPQHF

V: TRBV3-1
CDR3: CASSQGAFNQPQHF

V: TRBV4-3
CDR3: CASSQDEAVQETQYF

V: TRBV4-1
CDR3: CASSQDFRDRLLYEQYF

V: TRBV29-1
CDR3: CSVGMAGGGLDTEAFF

V: TRBV20-1
CDR3: CSARDASGGAPDTQYF

V: TRBV27
CDR3: CASSAGGGDYGYTF

V: TRBV28
CDR3: CASSFALAAFF

V: TRBV12-3/TRBV12-4
CDR3: CASSGDHYSEQFF

V: TRBV7-9
CDR3: CASSPYSGLETQYF

V: TRBV6-6
CDR3: CASSYLQGAVDKNIQYF

V: TRBV12-3/TRBV12-4
CDR3: CASSLLAVNEQFF

V: TRBV7-9
CDR3: CASSLQGALYEQYF

V: TRBV4-1
CDR3: CAGPRGYF

V: TRBV4-1
CDR3: CASSQAIRTGELFF

V: TRBV7-2
CDR3: CASSLSASGYEQYF